This TCR beta chain was profiled in a study of control samples from healthy donors and cancer patients. Only in-frame clones appear in the TCRdb table, and some are missing; sequencing was by immunoSEQ multiplex PCR. The sample records about 200,000 clones, 90% to 95% being singletons. The CDR3 consists of 15 residues. The V end lost 5 bases, the J end lost 7 bases, and 20 bases lay between the germline ends. CDR1 is SGHVS and CDR2 is FNYEAQ in the germline V gene. The specimen sequenced was blood. The receptor was derived from a man aged 25-45 years in good health. This rearrangement joins TRBV7-6 to TRBJ1-2; tentative D call: TRBD1 (5 bases). Written as DNA, the CDR3 is TGTGCCAGCAGCCCTTCCCGGGACCACTGGTCTGGCTACACCTTC. Translating gives CASSPSRDHWSGYTF. The full variable domain, with the rest looked up from reference TRBV7-6 and TRBJ1-2, is GAGVSQSPRYKVTKRGQDVALRCDPISGHVSLYWYRQALGQGPEFLTYFNYEAQQDKSGLPNDRFSAERPEGSISTLTIQRTEQRDSAMYRCASSPSRDHWSGYTFGSGTRLTVV.